This T cell receptor beta chain was sequenced for a study of long-term antiretroviral therapy in people with HIV. Running of the v3.0 immunoSEQ assay took place at survey level. Clones were read by immunoSEQ multiplex PCR, and TCRdb kept only the in-frame ones, dropping some. The sample yields roughly 24,000 clones, roughly 90% seen once. Notes on this clone: Its antigen is as yet unknown.

This CDR3 spans 14 amino acids. Germline V gene data show CDR1 as ENHRY and CDR2 as SYGVKD. With 10 bases clipped from V and 2 bases from J, the junction kept 11 bases outside the gene matches. Overall study findings and caveats: The data indicate that diversity increased after ART but remained below transplant donor controls.

One or more pre-ART and two or more post-ART PBMC samples were available from each donor. The V gene is TRBV10-3, the J gene TRBJ2-7, with TRBD1 identical over 7 bases. The source was unsorted PBMCs, collected 0.6 years after starting antiretroviral therapy. This sequence originates from a man in his sixties with HIV. CDR3 protein: CASTGQVGAYEQYF. CDR3 bases: TGTGCCAGCACTGGACAGGTGGGGGCCTACGAGCAGTACTTC.